The 23 T cell receptor beta chains presented below share a single source sample, sequenced in a study of CD39 and CD103 CD8 tumor-infiltrating T cells. Some clones are missing from TCRdb's copy, which holds only in-frame ones; the method was immunoSEQ multiplex PCR. The sample has approximately 200 clones; roughly half are singletons. Specimen: CD39+ CD103+ CD8+ T cells sorted from the tumor. Subset specified: CD103+CD39+ double-positive CD45RA- CD8 T cells. These receptors were taken from a human donor with head and neck squamous cell carcinoma.

The chain recombines TRBV7-9 with TRBJ1-4, with D uncertain. The CDR3 has 12 amino acids. Trimming left V 5 bases short and J 6 bases short, with 7 bases between. Germline V gene sequence: CDR1 SEHNR, CDR2 FQNEAQ (reference sequence). Here the CDR3 reads CASSPLDEKLFF. The DNA of the CDR3 is TGTGCCAGCAGCCCATTAGATGAAAAACTGTTTTTT.

The chain uses TRBV28 and TRBJ2-2; D is uncertain. The CDR3 spans 15 residues. CDR1 and CDR2 from the germline V gene are MDHEN and SYDVKM. The germline V and J ends were trimmed by 5 bases and 0 bases, with 10 bases remaining between them. The CDR3 bases are TGTGCCAGCAGTCTCCGACACCCGAACACCGGGGAGCTGTTTTTT. This gives the protein CASSLRHPNTGELFF.

This clone occurred once. V usage is TRBV7-4 and J usage is TRBJ1-1; D gene unclear. This CDR3 region has 13 residues. Germline lookup yields CDR1 SGHVT and CDR2 SQSDAQ. With 5 bases removed from V and 4 bases from J, the gap between germline ends came to 11 bases. The CDR3 is CASSLAWGTEAFF. The CDR3 bases are TGTGCCAGCAGCCTCGCCTGGGGCACTGAAGCTTTCTTT.

This clone was found a few times. The rearrangement uses TRBV6-5 and TRBJ1-6; D is uncertain. CDR3 size: 13 residues. Deletions cut 2 bases from V and 8 bases from J, with 7 bases between. Germline V gene data show CDR1 as MNHEY and CDR2 as SVGAGI. The CDR3 region has the DNA TGTGCCAGCAGTTACAGGGTGGATTCACCCCTCCACTTT. It encodes CASSYRVDSPLHF.

This rearrangement joins TRBV10-3 to TRBJ2-7; D remains ambiguous. V dropped 6 bases and J dropped 3 bases, with 15 bases sitting between them. The CDR3 totals 14 residues. CDR1 is ENHRY and CDR2 is SYGVKD in the germline V gene. The DNA for the CDR3 is TGTGCCATCAGAACGACCTGGATGGGCTACGAGCAGTACTTC. Amino acid sequence: CAIRTTWMGYEQYF.

The chain carries TRBV6-6 and TRBJ1-3; 8 bases match TRBD1. The CDR3 has 16 amino acids. The germline V gene encodes CDR1 MNHNY and CDR2 SVGAGI (reference sequence). Trimming at V came to 0 bases and at J to 3 bases, leaving 4 bases not matched to a gene. CDR3 loop: CASSYSPRGHGNTIYF. The CDR3 coding sequence is TGTGCCAGCAGTTACTCTCCCAGGGGGCATGGAAACACCATATATTTT.

This chain connects TRBV7-7 to TRBJ2-6, with unresolved D. The V and J ends lost 4 bases and 5 bases respectively, with 21 bases between them. This CDR3 region has 18 residues. CDR1 SSHAT and CDR2 FNYEAQ come from the germline V gene (reference sequence). This CDR3 is CASSSAPVPQSRANVLTF. The CDR3 bases are TGTGCCAGCAGCTCTGCACCAGTGCCACAAAGTCGGGCCAACGTCCTGACTTTC.

This clone was counted a few times. The rearrangement links TRBV7-3 to TRBJ2-7; D unresolved. The CDR3 runs 11 residues. The germline CDR1 and CDR2 sequences are SGHTA and FQGTGA. V was shortened by 2 bases and J by 6 bases, with 5 bases between the two germline ends. The CDR3, as DNA: TGTGCCAGCAGCTTAGGGCGCGAGCAGTACTTC. Translated, it gives CASSLGREQYF.

This clone ranks as large. The V gene is TRBV6-6, the J gene TRBJ2-7; D not resolved. The ends were cut back, 2 bases at V and 12 bases at J, with 17 bases in the middle. The CDR3 has 13 amino acids. The V gene's germline CDR1 is MNHNY and CDR2 SVGAGI (reference sequence). CDR3: CASSYGRITVWYF. The DNA of the CDR3 is TGTGCCAGCAGTTACGGACGTATCACCGTGTGGTACTTC.

Relative to its sample, this clone is large. The chain carries TRBV6-1 and TRBJ1-5; D is unclear. Between the trimmed V and J ends, which lost 2 bases and 7 bases, there was a span of 18 bases. This CDR3 contains 16 residues. Germline-derived CDR1 and CDR2 are MNHNS and SASEGT. The CDR3: CASSESNLVGKQPQHF. In nucleotides, the CDR3 is TGTGCCAGCAGTGAATCGAATCTTGTAGGGAAGCAGCCCCAGCATTTT.

Only one count was recorded for this clone. The rearrangement joins TRBV27 to TRBJ2-2; D is unresolved. The germline V gene has CDR1 MNHEY and CDR2 SMNVEV (reference sequence). Trimming cost V 5 bases and J 4 bases, with 8 bases left between them. This CDR3 has 13 amino acids. The CDR3 here is CASSLLGTGELFF. The CDR3 nucleotides read TGTGCCAGCAGTCTATTGGGCACCGGGGAGCTGTTTTTT.

The chain couples TRBV4-1 to TRBJ2-7; D is unclear. Germline CDR1 MGHRA, CDR2 YSYEKL. V was pared by 1 base and J by 5 bases, with 18 bases between. The CDR3 is 16 amino acids. CDR3 residues: CASSQGSGMGWDEQYF. In nucleotides, the CDR3 is TGCGCCAGCAGCCAAGGTAGTGGTATGGGGTGGGACGAGCAGTACTTC.

This chain connects TRBV6-8 to TRBJ1-3; the match to TRBD1 covers 8 bases. Germline V gives CDR1 MNHGY, CDR2 SAAAGT. With V trimmed by 6 bases and J by 6 bases, 10 bases remained unmatched. The CDR3 length is 15 residues. The DNA of the CDR3 is TGTGCCAGCAGCCTCGACAGGGGAAGAGAAAACACCATATATTTT. Translation gives CASSLDRGRENTIYF.

The chain links TRBV7-5 to TRBJ2-7; whether TRBD2, the table's D call, matches the DNA was not checked. TRBV7-5 constitutes a pseudogene. The CDR3 consists of 18 residues. CDR3 sequence reads: CASSPGTSGGARSREQYF. CDR3 bases: TGTGCCAGCAGCCCCGGGACTAGCGGGGGGGCAAGGTCGAGGGAGCAGTACTTC.

This clone was observed a few times. The chain carries TRBV7-3 and TRBJ1-5; D not certain. The V and J ends lost 2 bases and 3 bases respectively, with 11 bases between them. The CDR3 sequence is 15 residues long. Per the germline V gene, CDR1 is SGHTA and CDR2 is FQGTGA. In nucleotides, the CDR3 is TGTGCCAGCAGCTTAGACCGACTACTCAATCAGCCCCAGCATTTT. As protein: CASSLDRLLNQPQHF.

The chain recombines TRBV9 with TRBJ2-7; 16 positions agree with TRBD2. The V gene end was trimmed by 4 bases and the J gene end by 7 bases; junction bases not matched to a gene: 14. Germline V CDR1 and CDR2: SGDLS, YYNGEE. CDR3 length equals 18 residues. For the CDR3, the DNA is TGTGCCAGCAGCCCCGGGACTAGCGGGGGGGCAAGGTCGAGGGAGCAGTACTTC. This translates into CASSPGTSGGARSREQYF.

V is TRBV7-1 and J is TRBJ1-1; no definite D call. TRBV7-1 is noted as an ORF with a role that remains uncertain. V lost 5 bases and J 4 bases, leaving 11 bases between the germline ends. The CDR3 has 13 residues. CDR3 sequence reads: CASSLAWGTEAFF. The CDR3 DNA sequence: TGTGCCAGCAGCCTCGCCTGGGGCACTGAAGCTTTCTTT.

V is TRBV5-4 and J is TRBJ2-3, with D possibly matching TRBD2 (5 bases). Germline V gene lookup returns CDR1 SGHNT and CDR2 YYREEE (reference sequence). Trimming took 3 bases from V and 2 from J, leaving 22 bases between them. The CDR3 runs 18 residues. CDR3 sequence: CASSSGVLRRYPTDTQYF. The CDR3 nucleotides read TGTGCCAGCAGCTCCGGGGTTCTTCGGAGATATCCCACAGATACGCAGTATTTT.

This clone was detected only a few times. V gene TRBV4-2 combines with J gene TRBJ1-2; 8 bases align to TRBD1. Germline CDR1 and CDR2: LGHNA and YNFKEQ. After removal of 8 bases from V and 8 bases from J, the junction contained 13 bases not matched to a gene. The CDR3 contains 14 residues. Here the CDR3 reads CASGYGQGSSGYTF. In DNA form, the CDR3 reads TGTGCCAGCGGCTATGGACAGGGTAGTTCCGGCTACACCTTC.

The V gene is TRBV7-9, the J gene TRBJ2-4; D possibly corresponds to TRBD1 (8 bases). Germline V gene lookup returns CDR1 SEHNR and CDR2 FQNEAQ (reference sequence). The CDR3 covers 15 residues. The V and J ends lost 4 bases and 6 bases respectively, with 16 bases between them. The CDR3 here is CASSSTDREGNIQYF. The DNA for the CDR3 is TGTGCCAGCAGCTCCACGGACAGGGAGGGAAACATTCAGTACTTC.

This clone came up a few times. The chain couples TRBV28 to TRBJ2-7; D not resolved. Between the trimmed V and J ends, which lost 8 bases and 5 bases, there was a span of 13 bases. Germline V gene sequence: CDR1 MDHEN, CDR2 SYDVKM. The CDR3 consists of 12 residues. This CDR3 is CASALGIDEQYF. The CDR3 nucleotides read TGTGCCAGCGCATTGGGGATCGACGAGCAGTACTTC.

The chain combines TRBV6-6 with TRBJ1-3; 8 bases match TRBD1. The germline gives CDR1 MNHNY, CDR2 SVGAGI (reference sequence). The CDR3 has 15 residues. J gave up 6 bases and V 6 bases, and 10 bases lay outside the gene matches. The CDR3 here is CASSLDRGRENTIYF. The CDR3, as DNA: TGTGCCAGCAGCCTCGACAGGGGAAGAGAAAACACCATATATTTT.

The V and J genes are TRBV27 and TRBJ2-2; 12 nucleotides agree with TRBD2. CDR1 MNHEY and CDR2 SMNVEV come from the germline V gene (reference sequence). The CDR3 covers 15 residues. V lost 7 bases, J lost 4 bases, and 4 bases stayed unmatched. As DNA, the CDR3 is TGTGCCAGCACCCCGACTAGCGGGGGCACCGGGGAGCTGTTTTTT. It codes for CASTPTSGGTGELFF.